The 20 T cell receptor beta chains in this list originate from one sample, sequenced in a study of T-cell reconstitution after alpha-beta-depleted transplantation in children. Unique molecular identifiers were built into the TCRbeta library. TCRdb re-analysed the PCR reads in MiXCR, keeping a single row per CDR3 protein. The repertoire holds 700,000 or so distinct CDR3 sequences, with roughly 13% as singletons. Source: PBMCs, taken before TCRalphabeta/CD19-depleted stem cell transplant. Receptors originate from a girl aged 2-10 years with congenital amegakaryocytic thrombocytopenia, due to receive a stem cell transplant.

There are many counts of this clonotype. CDR3 in DNA: TGCAGTGCTAGGTTGGCGGATGACTACGAGCAGTACTTC. It yields the protein CSARLADDYEQYF. The V gene is TRBV20-1, the J gene TRBJ2-7, with no clear D. The CDR3 contains 13 residues. CDR1 is DFQATT, CDR2 SNEGSKA, per germline (reference sequence). V was pared by 3 bases and J by 3 bases, with 12 bases between.

The CDR3 sequence: CATSRDGQSGDEQFF. As DNA, the CDR3 is TGTGCCACCAGCAGAGATGGCCAGTCGGGGGATGAGCAGTTCTTC. This rearrangement joins TRBV15 to TRBJ2-1; a weak D match, TRBD2 (6 bases). This CDR3 spans 15 amino acids. Germline CDR1 reads LNHNV; CDR2 reads YYDKDF (reference sequence). V gave up 0 bases and J gave up 8 bases, with 14 bases separating them. The variable domain in full, completed from reference TRBV15 and TRBJ2-1, reads DAMVIQNPRYQVTQFGKPVTLSCSQTLNHNVMYWYQQKSSQAPKLLFHYYDKDFNNEADTPDNFQSRRPNTSFCFLDIRSPGLGDTAMYLCATSRDGQSGDEQFFGPGTRLTVL.

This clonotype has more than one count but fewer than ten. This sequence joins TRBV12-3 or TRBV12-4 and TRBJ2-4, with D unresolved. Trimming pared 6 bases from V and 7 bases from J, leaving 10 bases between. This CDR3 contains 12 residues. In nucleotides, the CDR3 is TGTGCCAGCAGCCCCGCTGGCAACATTCAGTACTTC. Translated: CASSPAGNIQYF.

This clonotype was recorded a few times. Here the CDR3 DNA reads TGCGCCAGCAGCTTGGCTGGGACAGGGGGACCCCGATCCTACGAGCAGTACTTC. Translated, it gives CASSLAGTGGPRSYEQYF. This rearrangement joins TRBV5-1 to TRBJ2-7, with 11 bases aligning to TRBD1. With 0 bases clipped from V and 1 base from J, the junction kept 9 bases outside the gene matches. Germline values: CDR1 SGHRS, CDR2 YFSETQ. The CDR3 loop spans 18 amino acids. The full variable domain, its missing parts supplied by reference TRBV5-1 and TRBJ2-7, is KAGVTQTPRYLIKTRGQQVTLSCSPISGHRSVSWYQQTPGQGLQFLFEYFSETQRNKGNFPGRFSGRQFSNSRSEMNVSTLELGDSALYLCASSLAGTGGPRSYEQYFGPGTRLTVT.

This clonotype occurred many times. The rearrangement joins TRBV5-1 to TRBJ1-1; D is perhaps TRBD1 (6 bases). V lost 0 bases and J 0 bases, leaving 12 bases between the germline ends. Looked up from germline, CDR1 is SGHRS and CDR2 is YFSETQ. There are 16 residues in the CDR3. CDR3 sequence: CASSLDRELMNTEAFF. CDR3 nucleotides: TGCGCCAGCAGCTTGGACAGGGAACTTATGAACACTGAAGCTTTCTTT. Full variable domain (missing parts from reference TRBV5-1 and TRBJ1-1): KAGVTQTPRYLIKTRGQQVTLSCSPISGHRSVSWYQQTPGQGLQFLFEYFSETQRNKGNFPGRFSGRQFSNSRSEMNVSTLELGDSALYLCASSLDRELMNTEAFFGQGTRLTVV.

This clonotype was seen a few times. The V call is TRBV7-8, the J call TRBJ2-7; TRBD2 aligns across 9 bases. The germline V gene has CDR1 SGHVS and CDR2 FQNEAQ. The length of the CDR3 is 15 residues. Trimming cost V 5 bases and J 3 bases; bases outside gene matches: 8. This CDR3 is CASSVGLAEIYEQYF. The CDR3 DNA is TGTGCCAGCAGCGTGGGACTAGCTGAAATCTACGAGCAGTACTTC.

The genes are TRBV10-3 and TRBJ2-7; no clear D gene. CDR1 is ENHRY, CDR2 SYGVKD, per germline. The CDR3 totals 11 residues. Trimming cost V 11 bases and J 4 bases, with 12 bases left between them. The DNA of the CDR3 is TGTGCCGTCTTACGTGGTTACGAGCAGTACTTC. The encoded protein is CAVLRGYEQYF.

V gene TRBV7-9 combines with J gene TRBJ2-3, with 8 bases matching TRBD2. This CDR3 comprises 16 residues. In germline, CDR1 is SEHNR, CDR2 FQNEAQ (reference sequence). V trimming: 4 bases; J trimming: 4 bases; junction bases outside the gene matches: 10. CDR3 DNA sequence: TGTGCCAGCAGCTCCCCGGGAGGAGCGGGAGCAGATACGCAGTATTTT. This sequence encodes CASSSPGGAGADTQYF.

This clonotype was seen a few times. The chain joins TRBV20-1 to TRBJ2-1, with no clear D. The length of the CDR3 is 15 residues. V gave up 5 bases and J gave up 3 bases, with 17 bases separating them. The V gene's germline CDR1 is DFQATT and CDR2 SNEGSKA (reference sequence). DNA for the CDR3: TGCAGTGCTCTCACCCCCGACAATTTCTACAATGAGCAGTTCTTC. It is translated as CSALTPDNFYNEQFF.

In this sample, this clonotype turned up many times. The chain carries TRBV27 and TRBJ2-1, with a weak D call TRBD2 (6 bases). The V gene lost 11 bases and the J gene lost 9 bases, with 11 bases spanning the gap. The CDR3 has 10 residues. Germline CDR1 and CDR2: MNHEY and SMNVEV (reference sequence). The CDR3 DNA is TGTGCCTCCGGGGGTGGTGAGCAGTTCTTC. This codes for CASGGGEQFF.

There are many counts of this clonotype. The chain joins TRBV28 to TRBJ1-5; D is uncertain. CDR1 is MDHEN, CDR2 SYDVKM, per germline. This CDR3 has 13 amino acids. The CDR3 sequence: CASRSRLLQPQHF. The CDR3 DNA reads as TGTGCTTCCCGATCACGGCTACTTCAGCCCCAGCATTTT. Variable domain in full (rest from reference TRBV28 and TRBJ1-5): DVKVTQSSRYLVKRTGEKVFLECVQDMDHENMFWYRQDPGLGLRLIYFSYDVKMKEKGDIPEGYSVSREKKERFSLILESASTNQTSMYLCASRSRLLQPQHFGDGTRLSIL.

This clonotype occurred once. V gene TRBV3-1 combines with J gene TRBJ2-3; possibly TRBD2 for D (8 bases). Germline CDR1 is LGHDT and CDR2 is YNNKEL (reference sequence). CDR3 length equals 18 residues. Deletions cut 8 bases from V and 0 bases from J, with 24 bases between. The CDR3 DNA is TGTGCCAGCTGCGGCGAGTCGGGACAGCGGGGGAGCACAGATACGCAGTATTTT. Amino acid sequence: CASCGESGQRGSTDTQYF.

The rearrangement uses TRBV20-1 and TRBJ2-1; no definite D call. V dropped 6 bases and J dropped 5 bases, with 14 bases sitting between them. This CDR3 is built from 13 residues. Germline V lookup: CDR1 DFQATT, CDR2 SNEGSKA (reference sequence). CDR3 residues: CSASLGGNNEQFF. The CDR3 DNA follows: TGCAGTGCGAGCTTGGGCGGAAACAATGAGCAGTTCTTC.

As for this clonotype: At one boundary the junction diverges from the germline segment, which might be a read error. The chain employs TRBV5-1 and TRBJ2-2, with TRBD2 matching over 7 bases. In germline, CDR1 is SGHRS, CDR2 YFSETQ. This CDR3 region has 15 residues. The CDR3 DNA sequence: TGCGCCAGCAGCTTGGCCGGGCGGGAGAGCGGGGTGCTGTTTTTT. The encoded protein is CASSLAGRESGVLFF.

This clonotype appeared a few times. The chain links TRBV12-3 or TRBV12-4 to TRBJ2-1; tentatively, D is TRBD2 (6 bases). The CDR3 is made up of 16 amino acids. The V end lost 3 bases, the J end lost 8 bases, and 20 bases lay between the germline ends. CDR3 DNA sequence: TGTGCCAGCAGTTTTAAAAAAACGGGAGCGGAGGATGAGCAGTTCTTC. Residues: CASSFKKTGAEDEQFF.

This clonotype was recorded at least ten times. In DNA, the CDR3 is TGCGCCAGCAGCTCCCAGGGGGCTCGAGAGACCCAGTACTTC. This gives the protein CASSSQGARETQYF. The chain couples TRBV5-1 to TRBJ2-5; 8 nucleotides line up with TRBD1. V lost 3 bases to trimming and J lost 4 bases; unmatched junction nucleotides: 5. From germline, CDR1 is SGHRS and CDR2 YFSETQ. This CDR3 spans 14 amino acids. Full variable domain (rest looked up from reference TRBV5-1 and TRBJ2-5): KAGVTQTPRYLIKTRGQQVTLSCSPISGHRSVSWYQQTPGQGLQFLFEYFSETQRNKGNFPGRFSGRQFSNSRSEMNVSTLELGDSALYLCASSSQGARETQYFGPGTRLLVL.

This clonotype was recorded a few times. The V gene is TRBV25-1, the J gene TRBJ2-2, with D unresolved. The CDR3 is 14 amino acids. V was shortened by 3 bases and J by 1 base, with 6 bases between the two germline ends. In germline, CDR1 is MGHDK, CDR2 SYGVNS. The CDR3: CASSEHMNTGELFF. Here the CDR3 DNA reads TGTGCCAGCAGTGAGCACATGAACACCGGGGAGCTGTTTTTT.

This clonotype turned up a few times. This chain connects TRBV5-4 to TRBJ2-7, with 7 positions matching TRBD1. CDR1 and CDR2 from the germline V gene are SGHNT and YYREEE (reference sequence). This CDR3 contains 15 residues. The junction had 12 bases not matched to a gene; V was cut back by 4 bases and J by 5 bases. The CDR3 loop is CASSLPTGKTNEQYF. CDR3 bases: TGTGCCAGCAGCCTACCGACAGGGAAAACCAACGAGCAGTACTTC.

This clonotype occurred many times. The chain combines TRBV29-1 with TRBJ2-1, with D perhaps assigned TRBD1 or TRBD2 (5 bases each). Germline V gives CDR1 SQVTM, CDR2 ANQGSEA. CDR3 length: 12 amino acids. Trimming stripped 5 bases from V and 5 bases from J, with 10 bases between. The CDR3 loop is CSVSLGHNEQFF. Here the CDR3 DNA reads TGCAGCGTTTCCTTGGGACACAATGAGCAGTTCTTC.

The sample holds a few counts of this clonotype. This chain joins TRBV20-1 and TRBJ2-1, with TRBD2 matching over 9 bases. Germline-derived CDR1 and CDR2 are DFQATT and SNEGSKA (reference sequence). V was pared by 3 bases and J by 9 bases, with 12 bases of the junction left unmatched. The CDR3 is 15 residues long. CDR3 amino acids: CSASGGAGGLGEQFF. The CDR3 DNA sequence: TGCAGTGCTAGCGGTGGAGCGGGAGGTCTCGGTGAGCAGTTCTTC.